This section outlines one T cell receptor (beta chain) sequence together with its context. Its specificity is not known. The data belong to a study of T cells expressing NK-cell markers. Turning to the study itself: One of the eight sequenced donors was seronegative, whereas the other seven were HCMV-seropositive. Study-level findings and limits: Similarly, these clonotypes led the CD3+CD56-NKG2C+ fraction as well in several donors. Expanded NKG2C+ T cell clones had unclear HCMV specificity.

With UMIs, 5'RACE template switching was used to make TCR beta cDNA. TCRdb reprocessed the 5' RACE reads and reports one entry per CDR3 protein, with no DNA. This listing includes 500,000 to 700,000 distinct CDR3 sequences. The CDR3 is 16 amino acids. Germline values: CDR1 SGHAT, CDR2 FQDESV (reference sequence). The genes are TRBV11-1 and TRBJ2-3; TCRdb calls TRBD1, which cannot be checked without DNA. Specimen: blood T cells: a sorted CD56 or NKG2C T cell subset, CD4+ or CD8+ T cells, or bulk PBMC T cells (not recorded which). The clonotype was recovered from a man between 18 and 35 years old in good health. CDR3 region: CASSLAGTFSTDTQYF.